Listed below are T cell receptor beta chains from one sample, sequenced in a study of shared clonotypes between healthy human individuals. Assay used: immunoSEQ multiplex PCR; TCRdb lists only in-frame clones, some missing. This sample has under 850,000 clones, with 72% found just once. Sequenced: memory CD4+ T cells sorted from blood. The receptors here all came from a woman younger than 45 in good health. The CDR3 runs from the conserved cysteine through the conserved F or W. The order of the fields is V gene, clone size, D gene, J gene, CDR3 protein, CDR3 DNA. D genes are given only for firm matches. Clone size appears in some rows only: once, few, many, or a class for an expanded clone.

v_gene: TRBV18
abundance: few
d_gene: .
j_gene: TRBJ2-5
CDR3aa: CASSSEETQYF
CDR3nt: TGTGCCAGCTCATCCGAAGAGACCCAGTACTTC

v_gene: TRBV2
abundance: .
d_gene: TRBD1
j_gene: TRBJ1-5
CDR3aa: CASSMDRGGFSNQPQHF
CDR3nt: TGTGCCAGCAGTATGGACAGGGGAGGGTTTAGCAATCAGCCCCAGCATTTT

v_gene: TRBV7-2
abundance: .
d_gene: TRBD1
j_gene: TRBJ1-2
CDR3aa: CASSQGGRFYGYTF
CDR3nt: TGTGCCAGCAGCCAGGGGGGACGGTTCTATGGCTACACCTTC

v_gene: TRBV7-2
abundance: .
d_gene: .
j_gene: TRBJ2-1
CDR3aa: CARRTGTVNNEQFF
CDR3nt: TGTGCCAGGAGAACCGGGACTGTCAACAATGAGCAGTTCTTC

v_gene: TRBV2
abundance: .
d_gene: .
j_gene: TRBJ1-5
CDR3aa: CASSADYSNQPQHF
CDR3nt: TGTGCCAGCAGTGCAGACTATAGCAATCAGCCCCAGCATTTT

v_gene: TRBV5-1
abundance: .
d_gene: TRBD1
j_gene: TRBJ2-2
CDR3aa: CASSSAYRGFDTGELFF
CDR3nt: TGCGCCAGCAGCTCCGCCTACAGGGGATTCGACACCGGGGAGCTGTTTTTT

v_gene: TRBV25-1
abundance: .
d_gene: TRBD1
j_gene: TRBJ2-1
CDR3aa: CASSPRTGGSNEQFF
CDR3nt: TGTGCCAGCAGCCCCAGGACAGGGGGTAGCAATGAGCAGTTCTTC

v_gene: TRBV19
abundance: many
d_gene: .
j_gene: TRBJ1-5
CDR3aa: CASSQGGVQPQHF
CDR3nt: TGTGCCAGTAGTCAGGGAGGGGTTCAGCCCCAGCATTTT

v_gene: TRBV29-1
abundance: .
d_gene: TRBD1
j_gene: TRBJ2-4
CDR3aa: CSVRQGADIQYF
CDR3nt: TGCAGCGTTAGACAGGGGGCGGACATTCAGTACTTC

v_gene: TRBV27
abundance: .
d_gene: TRBD2
j_gene: TRBJ2-1
CDR3aa: CATRVGGTRMSNEQFF
CDR3nt: TGTGCCACCCGCGTGGGAGGGACTAGAATGTCCAATGAGCAGTTCTTC

v_gene: TRBV29-1
abundance: few
d_gene: .
j_gene: TRBJ2-7
CDR3aa: CSVLQRTVMTNYEQYF
CDR3nt: TGCAGCGTTCTCCAAAGGACCGTCATGACCAATTACGAGCAGTACTTC

v_gene: TRBV25-1
abundance: .
d_gene: .
j_gene: TRBJ1-4
CDR3aa: CASSEPGGRHEKLFF
CDR3nt: TGTGCCAGCAGTGAACCGGGGGGCCGCCATGAAAAACTGTTTTTT

v_gene: TRBV23-1
abundance: .
d_gene: TRBD2
j_gene: TRBJ2-7
CDR3aa: CASTPHSGRRVAYEQYF
CDR3nt: TGCGCCAGCACTCCACATAGCGGGAGGCGGGTAGCCTACGAGCAGTACTTC

v_gene: TRBV28
abundance: .
d_gene: .
j_gene: TRBJ1-5
CDR3aa: CASSAESRQARQPQHF
CDR3nt: TGTGCCAGCAGCGCCGAGTCGAGACAGGCTCGACAGCCCCAGCATTTT